This T cell receptor beta chain was obtained from a study of radiation and T cells in renal cell carcinoma. Looking at the study overall: Nephrectomy followed 15 Gy stereotactic body radiation by 4 weeks.

The data were produced by immunoSEQ multiplex PCR, yet TCRdb's version contains in-frame clones alone and is incomplete. The sample includes about 130,000 clones, 70% to 90% of them seen just once. Findings and caveats of the study: Top tumor clonotypes rose in blood 2 weeks post-radiation, then contracted.

The junction had 8 bases not matched to a gene; V was cut back by 4 bases and J by 8 bases. The CDR3 totals 15 residues. Germline loops: CDR1 SGHDT, CDR2 YYEEEE. The table lists this clone with a count of one. Its antigen is still unknown. As to time point: blood 2 weeks post-SBRT. Treatment denoted: 15 Gy SBRT to primary tumor, nephrectomy 4 weeks later. Serial blood draws occurred at baseline and 2 and 4 weeks post-SBRT. This sample comprised blood, obtained from a patient whose treatment included radiotherapy and nephrectomy. This clonotype was sampled from an older woman with renal cell carcinoma. This chain connects TRBV5-6 to TRBJ1-4, with TRBD1 matching over 10 bases. The CDR3 spells CASSIRTGGREKLFF. CDR3 sequence (DNA): TGTGCCAGCAGCATTCGGACAGGGGGTCGGGAAAAACTGTTTTTT.